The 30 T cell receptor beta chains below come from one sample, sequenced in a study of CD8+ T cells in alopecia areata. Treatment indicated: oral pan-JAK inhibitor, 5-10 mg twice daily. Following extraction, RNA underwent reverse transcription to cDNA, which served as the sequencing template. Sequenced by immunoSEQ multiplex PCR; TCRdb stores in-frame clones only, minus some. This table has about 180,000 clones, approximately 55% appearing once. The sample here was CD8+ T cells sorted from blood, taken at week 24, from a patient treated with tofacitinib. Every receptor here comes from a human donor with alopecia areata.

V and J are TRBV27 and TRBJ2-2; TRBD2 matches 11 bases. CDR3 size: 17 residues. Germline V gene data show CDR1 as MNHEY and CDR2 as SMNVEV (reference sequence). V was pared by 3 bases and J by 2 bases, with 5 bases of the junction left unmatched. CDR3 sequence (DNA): TGTGCCAGCAGTTTGCTAACTAGCGGGGGAAACACCGGGGAGCTGTTTTTT. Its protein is CASSLLTSGGNTGELFF.

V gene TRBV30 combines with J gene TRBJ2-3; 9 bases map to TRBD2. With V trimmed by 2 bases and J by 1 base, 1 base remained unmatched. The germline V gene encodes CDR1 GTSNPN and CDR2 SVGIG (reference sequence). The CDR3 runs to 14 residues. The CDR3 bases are TGTGCCTGGAGTTGGACTAGCGGCACAGATACGCAGTATTTT. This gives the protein CAWSWTSGTDTQYF.

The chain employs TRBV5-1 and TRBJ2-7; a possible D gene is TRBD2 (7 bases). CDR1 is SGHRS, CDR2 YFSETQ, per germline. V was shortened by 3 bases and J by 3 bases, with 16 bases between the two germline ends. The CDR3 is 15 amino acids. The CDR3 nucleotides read TGCGCCAGCAGCTCCCGGGGAGGGGGTCTCTACGAGCAGTACTTC. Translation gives CASSSRGGGLYEQYF.

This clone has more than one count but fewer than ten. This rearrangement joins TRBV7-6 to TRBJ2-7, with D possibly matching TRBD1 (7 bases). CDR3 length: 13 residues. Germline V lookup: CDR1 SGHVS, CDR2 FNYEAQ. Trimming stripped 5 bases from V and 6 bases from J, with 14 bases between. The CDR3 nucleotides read TGTGCCAGCAGCCCCGGGCAGGGGGGCGAGCAGTACTTC. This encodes CASSPGQGGEQYF.

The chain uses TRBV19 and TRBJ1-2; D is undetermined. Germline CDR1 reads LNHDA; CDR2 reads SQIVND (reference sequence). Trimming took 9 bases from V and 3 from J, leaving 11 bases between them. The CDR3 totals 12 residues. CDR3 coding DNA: TGTGCCAGCCGCTTTTCGTACTATGGCTACACCTTC. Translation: CASRFSYYGYTF.

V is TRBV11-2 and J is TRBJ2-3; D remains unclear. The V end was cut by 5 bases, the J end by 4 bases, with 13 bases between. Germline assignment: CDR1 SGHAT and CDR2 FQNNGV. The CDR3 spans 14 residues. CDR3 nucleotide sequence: TGTGCCAGCAGCGCTCCTCCGATTGCAGATACGCAGTATTTT. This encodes CASSAPPIADTQYF.

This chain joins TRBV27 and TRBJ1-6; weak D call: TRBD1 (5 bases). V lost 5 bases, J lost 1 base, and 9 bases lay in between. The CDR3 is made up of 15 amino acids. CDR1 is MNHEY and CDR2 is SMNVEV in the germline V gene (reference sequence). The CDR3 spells CASSPRESYNSPLHF. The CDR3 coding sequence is TGTGCCAGCAGTCCCAGGGAGTCCTATAATTCACCCCTCCACTTT.

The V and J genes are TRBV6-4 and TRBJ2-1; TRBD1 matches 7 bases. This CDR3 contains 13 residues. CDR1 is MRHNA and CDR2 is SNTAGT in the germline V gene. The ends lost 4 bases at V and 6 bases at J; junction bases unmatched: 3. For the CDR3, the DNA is TGTGCCAGCAGTGTGGCAGGGGGCAATGAGCAGTTCTTC. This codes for CASSVAGGNEQFF.

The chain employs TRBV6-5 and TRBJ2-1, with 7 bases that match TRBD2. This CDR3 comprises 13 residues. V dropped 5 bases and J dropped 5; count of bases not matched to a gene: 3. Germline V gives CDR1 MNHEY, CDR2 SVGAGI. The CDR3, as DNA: TGTGCCAGCAGTGCTCTAGCGGACAATGAGCAGTTCTTC. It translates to CASSALADNEQFF.

The CDR3 protein is CASSVGPVSGANVLTF. DNA for the CDR3: TGTGCCAGCAGCGTAGGGCCAGTCTCTGGGGCCAACGTCCTGACTTTC. The chain is built from TRBV9 and TRBJ2-6; D not resolved. The CDR3 consists of 16 residues. Trimming took 0 bases from V and 0 from J, leaving 7 bases between them. CDR1 SGDLS and CDR2 YYNGEE come from the germline V gene.

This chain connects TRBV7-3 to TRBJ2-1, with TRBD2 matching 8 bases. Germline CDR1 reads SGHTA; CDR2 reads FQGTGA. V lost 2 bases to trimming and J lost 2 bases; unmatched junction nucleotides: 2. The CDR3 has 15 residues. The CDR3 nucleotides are TGTGCCAGCAGCTTAGGCGGGGGGACCTACAATGAGCAGTTCTTC. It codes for CASSLGGGTYNEQFF.

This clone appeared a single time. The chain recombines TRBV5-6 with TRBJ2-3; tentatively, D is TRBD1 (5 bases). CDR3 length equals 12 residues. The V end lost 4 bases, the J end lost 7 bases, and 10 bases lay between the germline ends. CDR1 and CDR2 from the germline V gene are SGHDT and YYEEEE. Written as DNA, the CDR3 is TGTGCCAGCAGCCCACAGGATCATACGCAGTATTTT. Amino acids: CASSPQDHTQYF.

For the CDR3, the DNA is TGTGCCAGCAGCCCGGACAGGGGGAATGAGCAGTTCTTC. It yields the protein CASSPDRGNEQFF. This sequence joins TRBV13 and TRBJ2-1; 10 positions match TRBD1. With 5 bases clipped from V and 7 bases from J, the junction kept 2 bases outside the gene matches. There are 13 residues in the CDR3. Per germline, CDR1 PRHDT and CDR2 FYEKMQ (reference sequence).

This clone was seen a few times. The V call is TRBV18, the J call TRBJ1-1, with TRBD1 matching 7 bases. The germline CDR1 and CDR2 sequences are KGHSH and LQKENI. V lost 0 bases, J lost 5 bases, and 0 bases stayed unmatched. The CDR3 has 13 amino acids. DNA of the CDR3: TGTGCCAGCTCACCACCGACAGGGACTGAAGCTTTCTTT. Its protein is CASSPPTGTEAFF.

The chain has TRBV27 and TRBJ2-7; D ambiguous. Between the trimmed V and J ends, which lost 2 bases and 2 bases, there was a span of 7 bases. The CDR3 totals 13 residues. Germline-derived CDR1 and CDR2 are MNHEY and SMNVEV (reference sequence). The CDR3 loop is CASSLQITYEQYF. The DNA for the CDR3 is TGTGCCAGCAGTTTACAGATTACCTACGAGCAGTACTTC.

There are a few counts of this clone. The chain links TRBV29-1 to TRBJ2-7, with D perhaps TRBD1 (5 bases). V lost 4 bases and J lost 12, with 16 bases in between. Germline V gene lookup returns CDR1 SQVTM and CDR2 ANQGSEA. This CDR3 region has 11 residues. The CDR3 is CSVVVQGNGYF. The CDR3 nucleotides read TGCAGCGTTGTTGTCCAGGGTAATGGGTACTTC.

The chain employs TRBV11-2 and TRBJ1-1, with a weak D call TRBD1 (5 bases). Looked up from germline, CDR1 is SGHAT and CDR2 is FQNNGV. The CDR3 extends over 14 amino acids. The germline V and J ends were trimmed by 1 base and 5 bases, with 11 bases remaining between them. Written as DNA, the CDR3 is TGTGCCAGCAGCTTAGTTTTGGGGCGGACTGAAGCTTTCTTT. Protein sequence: CASSLVLGRTEAFF.

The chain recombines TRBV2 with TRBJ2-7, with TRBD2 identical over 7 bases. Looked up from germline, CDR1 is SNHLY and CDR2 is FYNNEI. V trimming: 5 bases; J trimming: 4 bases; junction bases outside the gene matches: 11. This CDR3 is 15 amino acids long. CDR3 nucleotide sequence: TGTGCCAGCAGTCCTCCCAGCGGGGCCTCTTACGAGCAGTACTTC. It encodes CASSPPSGASYEQYF.

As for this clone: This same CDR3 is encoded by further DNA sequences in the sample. CDR3 sequence: CASSLGSYNEQFF. The CDR3 nucleotides are TGTGCCAGCAGCTTAGGCTCGTACAATGAGCAGTTCTTC. This chain joins TRBV11-2 and TRBJ2-1; D is ambiguous. The CDR3 spans 13 residues. The V end lost 1 base, the J end lost 4 bases, and 5 bases lay between the germline ends. Per the germline V gene, CDR1 is SGHAT and CDR2 is FQNNGV. Complete variable domain (other parts from reference TRBV11-2 and TRBJ2-1): EAGVAQSPRYKIIEKRQSVAFWCNPISGHATLYWYQQILGQGPKLLIQFQNNGVVDDSQLPKDRFSAERLKGVDSTLKIQPAKLEDSAVYLCASSLGSYNEQFFGPGTRLTVL.

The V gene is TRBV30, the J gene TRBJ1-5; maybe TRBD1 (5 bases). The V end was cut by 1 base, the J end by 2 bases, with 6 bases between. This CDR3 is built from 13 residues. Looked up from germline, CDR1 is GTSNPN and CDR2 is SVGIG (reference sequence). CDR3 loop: CAWSEQGNQPQHF. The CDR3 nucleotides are TGTGCCTGGAGTGAACAGGGCAATCAGCCCCAGCATTTT.

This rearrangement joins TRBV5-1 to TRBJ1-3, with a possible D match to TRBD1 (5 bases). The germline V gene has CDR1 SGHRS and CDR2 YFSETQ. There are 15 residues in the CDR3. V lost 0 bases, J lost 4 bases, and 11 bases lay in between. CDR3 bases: TGCGCCAGCAGCTTGGCGGGGCGGTCGGGAAACACCATATATTTT. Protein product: CASSLAGRSGNTIYF. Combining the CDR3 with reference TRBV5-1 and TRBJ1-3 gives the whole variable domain KAGVTQTPRYLIKTRGQQVTLSCSPISGHRSVSWYQQTPGQGLQFLFEYFSETQRNKGNFPGRFSGRQFSNSRSEMNVSTLELGDSALYLCASSLAGRSGNTIYFGEGSWLTVV.

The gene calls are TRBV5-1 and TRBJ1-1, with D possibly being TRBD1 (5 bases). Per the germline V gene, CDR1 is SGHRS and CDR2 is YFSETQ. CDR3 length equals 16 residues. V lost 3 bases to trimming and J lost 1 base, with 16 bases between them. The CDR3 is CASSSQGGGANTEAFF. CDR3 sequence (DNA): TGCGCCAGCAGCTCCCAAGGAGGAGGGGCGAACACTGAAGCTTTCTTT.

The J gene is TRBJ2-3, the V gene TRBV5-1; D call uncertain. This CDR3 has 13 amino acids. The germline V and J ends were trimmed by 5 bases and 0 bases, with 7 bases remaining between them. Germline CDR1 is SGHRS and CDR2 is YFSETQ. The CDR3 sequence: CASSRVSTDTQYF. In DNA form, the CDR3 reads TGCGCCAGCAGTCGAGTCAGCACAGATACGCAGTATTTT.

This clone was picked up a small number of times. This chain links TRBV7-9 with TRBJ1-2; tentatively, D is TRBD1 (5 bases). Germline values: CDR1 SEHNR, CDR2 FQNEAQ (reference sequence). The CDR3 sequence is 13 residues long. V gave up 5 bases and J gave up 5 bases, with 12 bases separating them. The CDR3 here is CASSRDGSYGYTF. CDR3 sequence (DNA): TGTGCCAGCAGCCGGGACGGATCTTATGGCTACACCTTC.

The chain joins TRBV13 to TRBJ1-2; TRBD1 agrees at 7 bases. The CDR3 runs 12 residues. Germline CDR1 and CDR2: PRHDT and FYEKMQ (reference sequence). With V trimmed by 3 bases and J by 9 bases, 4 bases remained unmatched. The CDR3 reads CASSLDRRSYTF. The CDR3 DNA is TGTGCCAGCAGCTTGGACAGGAGGAGCTACACCTTC.

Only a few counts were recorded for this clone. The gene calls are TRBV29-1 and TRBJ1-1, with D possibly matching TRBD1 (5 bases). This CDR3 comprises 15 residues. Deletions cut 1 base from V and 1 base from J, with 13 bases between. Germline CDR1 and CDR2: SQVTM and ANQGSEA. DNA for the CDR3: TGCAGCGTTGAAGTAAGGGGAGGGCCGAACACTGAAGCTTTCTTT. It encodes CSVEVRGGPNTEAFF.

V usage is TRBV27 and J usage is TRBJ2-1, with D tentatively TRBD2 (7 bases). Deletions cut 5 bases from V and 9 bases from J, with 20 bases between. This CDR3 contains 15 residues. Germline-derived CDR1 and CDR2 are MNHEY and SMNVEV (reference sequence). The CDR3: CASSPNQGGAPEQFF. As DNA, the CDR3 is TGTGCCAGCAGTCCAAACCAAGGGGGGGCCCCTGAGCAGTTCTTC.

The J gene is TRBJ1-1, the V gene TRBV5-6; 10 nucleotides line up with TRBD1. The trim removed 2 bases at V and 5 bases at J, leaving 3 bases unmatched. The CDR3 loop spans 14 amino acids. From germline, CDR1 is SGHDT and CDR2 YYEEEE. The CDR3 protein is CASSLPGQGTEAFF. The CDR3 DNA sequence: TGTGCCAGCAGCTTACCGGGACAGGGGACTGAAGCTTTCTTT. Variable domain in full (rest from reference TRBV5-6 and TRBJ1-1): DAGVTQSPTHLIKTRGQQVTLRCSPKSGHDTVSWYQQALGQGPQFIFQYYEEEERQRGNFPDRFSGHQFPNYSSELNVNALLLGDSALYLCASSLPGQGTEAFFGQGTRLTVV.

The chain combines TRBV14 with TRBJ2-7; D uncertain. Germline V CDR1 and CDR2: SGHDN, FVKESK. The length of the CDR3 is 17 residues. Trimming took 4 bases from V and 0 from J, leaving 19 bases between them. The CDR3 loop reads CASSRGPSGFNSYEQYF. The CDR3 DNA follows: TGTGCCAGCAGCCGAGGCCCCTCAGGATTCAACTCCTACGAGCAGTACTTC.

The CDR3 spells CASSQEKGRQETQYF. DNA for the CDR3: TGCGCCAGCAGCCAAGAAAAGGGGCGTCAAGAGACCCAGTACTTC. The rearrangement uses TRBV4-3 and TRBJ2-5; the D gene is possibly TRBD1 (5 bases). Looked up from germline, CDR1 is LGHNA and CDR2 is YSLEER. The V and J ends lost 0 bases and 2 bases respectively, with 10 bases between them. This CDR3 is 15 amino acids long.